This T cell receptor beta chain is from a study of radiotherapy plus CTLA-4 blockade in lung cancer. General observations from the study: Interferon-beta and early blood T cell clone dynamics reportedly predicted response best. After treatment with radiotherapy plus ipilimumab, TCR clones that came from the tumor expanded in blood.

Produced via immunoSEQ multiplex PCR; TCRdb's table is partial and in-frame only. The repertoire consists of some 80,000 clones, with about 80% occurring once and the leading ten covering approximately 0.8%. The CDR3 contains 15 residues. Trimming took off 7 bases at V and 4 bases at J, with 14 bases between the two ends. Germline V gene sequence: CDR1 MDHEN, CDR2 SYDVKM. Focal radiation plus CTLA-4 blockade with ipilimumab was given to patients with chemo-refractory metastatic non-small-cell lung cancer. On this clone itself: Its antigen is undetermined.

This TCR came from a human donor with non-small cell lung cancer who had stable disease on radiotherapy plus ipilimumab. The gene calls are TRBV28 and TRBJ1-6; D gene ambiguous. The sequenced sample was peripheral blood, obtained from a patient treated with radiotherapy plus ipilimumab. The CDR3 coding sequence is TGTGCCAGCACCGAACCGGGTCTGTATAATTCACCCCTCCACTTT. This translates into CASTEPGLYNSPLHF.